The entry that follows covers one T cell receptor beta chain sequence. Antigen specificity is unknown. The entry originates in a study of CD8 T cells in Susac syndrome. Findings of the study overall: A relatively small number of individuals underwent TCR sequencing and HLA analysis.

When the RNA was reverse transcribed, random hexamers were used with an input of 0.5 to 1 ug. An immunoSEQ multiplex PCR generated amplified TCR beta CDR3 products spanning 54 Vbeta and 13 Jbeta. In TCRdb, the immunoSEQ multiplex PCR reads were re-called with MiXCR into one record per CDR3 protein. The sample has approximately 200,000 distinct CDR3 sequences, about 95% seen once; the top ten hold roughly 0.088%. The germline V gene encodes CDR1 MNHEY and CDR2 SMNVEV (reference sequence). The CDR3 runs 15 residues. J lost 5 bases, V lost 2 bases, and 6 bases had no gene match. The chain recombines TRBV27 with TRBJ2-3, with TRBD2 identical over 8 bases. The TCR comes from a human donor with multiple sclerosis. The sample was CD4+ T cells from PBMCs. The CDR3 here is CASSLTGGQGDTQYF. The CDR3 DNA follows: TGTGCCAGCAGTTTAACGGGAGGGCAAGGAGATACGCAGTATTTT.